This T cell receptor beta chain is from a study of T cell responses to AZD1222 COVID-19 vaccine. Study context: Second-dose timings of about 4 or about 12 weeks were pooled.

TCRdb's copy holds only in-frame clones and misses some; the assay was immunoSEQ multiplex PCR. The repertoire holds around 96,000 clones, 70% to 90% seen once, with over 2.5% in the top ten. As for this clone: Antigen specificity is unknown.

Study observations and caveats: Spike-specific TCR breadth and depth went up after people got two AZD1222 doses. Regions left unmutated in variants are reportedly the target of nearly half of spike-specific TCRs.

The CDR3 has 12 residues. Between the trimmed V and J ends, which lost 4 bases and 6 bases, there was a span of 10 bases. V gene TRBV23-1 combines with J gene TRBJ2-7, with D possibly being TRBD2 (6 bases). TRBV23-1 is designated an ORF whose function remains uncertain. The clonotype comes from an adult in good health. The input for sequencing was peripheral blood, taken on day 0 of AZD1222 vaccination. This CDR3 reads CASSRGEGEQYF. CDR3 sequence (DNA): TGCGCCAGCAGTCGCGGGGAAGGCGAGCAGTACTTC.